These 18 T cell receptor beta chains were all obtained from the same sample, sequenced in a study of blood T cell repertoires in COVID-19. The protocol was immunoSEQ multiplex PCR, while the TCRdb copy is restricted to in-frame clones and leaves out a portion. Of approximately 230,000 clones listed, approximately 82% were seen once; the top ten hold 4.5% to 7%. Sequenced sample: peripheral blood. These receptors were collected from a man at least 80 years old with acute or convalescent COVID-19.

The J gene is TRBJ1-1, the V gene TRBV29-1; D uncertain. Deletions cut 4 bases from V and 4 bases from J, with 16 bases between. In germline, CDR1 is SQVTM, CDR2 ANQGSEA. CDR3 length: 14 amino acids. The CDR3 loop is CSVGLGGFGTEAFF. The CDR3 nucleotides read TGCAGCGTTGGCCTCGGAGGCTTCGGCACTGAAGCTTTCTTT.

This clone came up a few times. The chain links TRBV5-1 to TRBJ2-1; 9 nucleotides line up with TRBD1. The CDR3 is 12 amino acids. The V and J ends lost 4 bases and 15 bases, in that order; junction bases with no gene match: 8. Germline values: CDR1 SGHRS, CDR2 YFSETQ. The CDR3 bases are TGCGCCAGCAGCAGGACCGGGACAGGGTTGTTCTTC. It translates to CASSRTGTGLFF.

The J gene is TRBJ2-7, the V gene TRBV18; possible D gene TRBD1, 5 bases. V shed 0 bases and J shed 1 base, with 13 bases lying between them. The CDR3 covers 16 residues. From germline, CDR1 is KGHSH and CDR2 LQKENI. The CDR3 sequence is CASSPPFQGRSYEQYF. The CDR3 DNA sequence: TGTGCCAGCTCACCACCTTTCCAGGGAAGATCCTACGAGCAGTACTTC.

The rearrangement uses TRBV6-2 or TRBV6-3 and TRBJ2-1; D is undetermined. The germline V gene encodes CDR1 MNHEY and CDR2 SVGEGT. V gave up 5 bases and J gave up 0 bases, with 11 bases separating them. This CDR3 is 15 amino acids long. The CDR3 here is CASSTLESSYNEQFF. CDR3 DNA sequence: TGTGCCAGCAGTACACTGGAGAGCTCCTACAATGAGCAGTTCTTC.

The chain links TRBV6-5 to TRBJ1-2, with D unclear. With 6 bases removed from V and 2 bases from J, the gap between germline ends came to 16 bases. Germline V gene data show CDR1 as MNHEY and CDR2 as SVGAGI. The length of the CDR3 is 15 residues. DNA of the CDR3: TGTGCCAGCAGCCCCCCGACTACAAGCAACTATGGCTACACCTTC. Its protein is CASSPPTTSNYGYTF.

CDR3 in amino acids: CASSPLGTLILGNTEAFF. For the CDR3, the DNA is TGTGCCAGCTCACCCCTCGGGACACTCATTCTAGGCAACACTGAAGCTTTCTTT. This chain uses TRBV18 with TRBJ1-1, with D possibly TRBD1 on 6 matching bases. This CDR3 comprises 18 residues. Trimming cost V 3 bases and J 2 bases, with 22 bases left between them. Germline-derived CDR1 and CDR2 are KGHSH and LQKENI.

The CDR3 loop reads CASSPGLSTDTQYF. Here the CDR3 DNA reads TGTGCCAGCTCACCGGGGCTCAGCACAGATACGCAGTATTTT. The chain carries TRBV18 and TRBJ2-3; TRBD1 might be the D (5 bases). The CDR3 has 14 residues. CDR1 and CDR2 (germline): KGHSH, LQKENI. The V and J ends lost 3 bases and 0 bases respectively, with 7 bases between them.

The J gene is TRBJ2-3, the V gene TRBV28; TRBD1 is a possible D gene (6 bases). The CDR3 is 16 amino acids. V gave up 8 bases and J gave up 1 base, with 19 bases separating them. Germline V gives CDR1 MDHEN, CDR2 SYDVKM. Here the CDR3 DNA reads TGTGCCAGCGGAAATCTCGGACAGCCGGGCACAGATACGCAGTATTTT. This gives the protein CASGNLGQPGTDTQYF.

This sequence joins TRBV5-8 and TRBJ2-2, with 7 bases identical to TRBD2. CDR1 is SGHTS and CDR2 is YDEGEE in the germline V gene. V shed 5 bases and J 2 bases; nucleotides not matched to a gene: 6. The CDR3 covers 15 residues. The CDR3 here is CASRGRGINTGELFF. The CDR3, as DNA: TGTGCCAGCAGAGGGCGGGGGATAAACACCGGGGAGCTGTTTTTT.

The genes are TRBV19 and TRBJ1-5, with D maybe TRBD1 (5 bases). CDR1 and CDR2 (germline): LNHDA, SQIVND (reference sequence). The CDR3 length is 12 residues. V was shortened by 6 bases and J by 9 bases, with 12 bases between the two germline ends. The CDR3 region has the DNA TGTGCCAGTAGGAACAGGTTACGGCCCCAGCATTTT. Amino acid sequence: CASRNRLRPQHF.

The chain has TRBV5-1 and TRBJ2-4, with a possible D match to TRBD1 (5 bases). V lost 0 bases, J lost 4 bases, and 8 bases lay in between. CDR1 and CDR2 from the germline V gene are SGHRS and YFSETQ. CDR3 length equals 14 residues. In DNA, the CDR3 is TGCGCCAGCAGCTTGGGACAGCTAAAAAACATTCAGTACTTC. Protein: CASSLGQLKNIQYF.

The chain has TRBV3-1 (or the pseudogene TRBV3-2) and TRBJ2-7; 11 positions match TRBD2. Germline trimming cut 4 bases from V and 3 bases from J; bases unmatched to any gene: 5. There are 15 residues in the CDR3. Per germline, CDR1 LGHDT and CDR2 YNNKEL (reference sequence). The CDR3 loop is CASSLSGGVNYEQYF. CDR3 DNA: TGTGCCAGCAGCCTTAGCGGGGGGGTAAACTACGAGCAGTACTTC.

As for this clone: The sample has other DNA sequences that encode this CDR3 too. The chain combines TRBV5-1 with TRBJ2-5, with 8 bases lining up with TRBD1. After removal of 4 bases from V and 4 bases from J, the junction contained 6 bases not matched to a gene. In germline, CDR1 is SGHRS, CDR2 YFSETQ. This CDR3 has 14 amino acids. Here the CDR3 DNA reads TGCGCCAGCAGCCTCGGACAGGGCGGAGAGACCCAGTACTTC. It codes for CASSLGQGGETQYF.

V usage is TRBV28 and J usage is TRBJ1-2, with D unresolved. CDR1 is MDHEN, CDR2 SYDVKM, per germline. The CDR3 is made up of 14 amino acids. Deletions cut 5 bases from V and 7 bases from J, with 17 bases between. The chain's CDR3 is CASSLSPSVRGYTF. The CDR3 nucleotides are TGTGCCAGCAGTCTTTCTCCCTCTGTCCGTGGCTACACCTTC.

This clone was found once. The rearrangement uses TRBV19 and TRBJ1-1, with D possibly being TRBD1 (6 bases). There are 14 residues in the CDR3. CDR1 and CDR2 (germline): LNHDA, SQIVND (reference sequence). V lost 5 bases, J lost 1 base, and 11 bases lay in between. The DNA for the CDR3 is TGTGCCAGTAGTTACAAGGACAGGAACACTGAAGCTTTCTTT. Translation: CASSYKDRNTEAFF.

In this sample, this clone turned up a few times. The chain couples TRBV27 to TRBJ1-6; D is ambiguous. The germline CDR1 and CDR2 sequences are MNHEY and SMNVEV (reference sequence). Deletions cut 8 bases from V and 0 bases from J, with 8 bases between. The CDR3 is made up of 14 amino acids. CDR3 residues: CASGLSSYNSPLHF. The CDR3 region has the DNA TGTGCCAGCGGACTTAGCTCCTATAATTCACCCCTCCACTTT.

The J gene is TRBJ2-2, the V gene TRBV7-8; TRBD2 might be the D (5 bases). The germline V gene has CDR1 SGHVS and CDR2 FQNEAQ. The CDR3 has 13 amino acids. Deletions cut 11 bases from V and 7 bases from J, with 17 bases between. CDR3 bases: TGTGCCGGACGGACTGGTTTGTTCGGGGAGCTGTTTTTT. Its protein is CAGRTGLFGELFF.

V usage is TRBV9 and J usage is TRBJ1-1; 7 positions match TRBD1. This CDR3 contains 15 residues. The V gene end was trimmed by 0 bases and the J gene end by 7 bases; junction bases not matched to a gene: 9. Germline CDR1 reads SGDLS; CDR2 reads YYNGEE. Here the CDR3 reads CASSVGTGVRSEAFF. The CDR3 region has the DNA TGTGCCAGCAGCGTAGGAACAGGGGTGAGAAGTGAAGCTTTCTTT.